One and the same sample provided the 3 T cell receptor beta chains below, sequenced in a study of regulatory T cells in long-lasting Graves disease. Time point of the sample: persistent/refractory GD, antithyroid drugs over 5 years with positive TRAb. Generation of the TCR library employed RNA extracted from PBMCs. Sequencing libraries for TCR beta were prepared with iRepertoire HTBI primers and Arm-PCR of CDR3 regions. TCRdb analysed the multiplex PCR reads with MiXCR anew, one entry per CDR3 protein. The sample includes hundreds of thousands of distinct CDR3 sequences, roughly a fifth seen only once; the top ten take around 30%. The sequencing used peripheral blood mononuclear cells (PBMCs), collected when the disease was refractory, from a patient treated with antithyroid drugs. These receptors were obtained from a female donor with Graves disease.

This clonotype was observed a few times. The chain links TRBV5-1 to TRBJ1-1; 7 bases are a match to TRBD1. The CDR3 extends over 14 amino acids. V gave up 3 bases and J gave up 4 bases; unmatched junction bases: 6. Germline V gene data show CDR1 as SGHRS and CDR2 as YFSETQ. The CDR3 bases are TGCGCCAGCAGCTCACAGGGGCCGGGCACTGAAGCTTTCTTT. As protein: CASSSQGPGTEAFF.

The chain is built from TRBV2 and TRBJ1-5; D is possibly TRBD1 (5 bases). The V end was cut by 4 bases, the J end by 4 bases, with 11 bases between. The CDR3 has 14 amino acids. In germline, CDR1 is SNHLY, CDR2 FYNNEI. The CDR3 protein is CASSVRTQNQPQHF. CDR3 DNA: TGTGCCAGCAGTGTTCGGACACAAAATCAGCCCCAGCATTTT.

The chain links TRBV10-3 to TRBJ2-3; a weak D match, TRBD2 (5 bases). The germline gives CDR1 ENHRY, CDR2 SYGVKD. The V and J ends lost 11 bases and 0 bases respectively, with 18 bases between them. The CDR3 loop spans 15 amino acids. The CDR3: CAVHASGSSTDTQYF. Written as DNA, the CDR3 is TGTGCCGTCCATGCATCGGGGTCTAGCACAGATACGCAGTATTTT.